Following are 21 T cell receptor beta chains from one sample sequenced in a study of blood T cell repertoires in COVID-19 (dated by TCRdb to about 2020). Receptors were amplified or captured by the immunoSEQ multiplex PCR assay. TCRdb re-hosts the immuneACCESS table, in-frame sequences only. Its copies lack some clones; in the studies checked, an unresolved V gene accounts for under half of them, and the cause for the rest is not known. For this sample the table gives 200,000 to 300,000 clones, of which 70% to 90% were detected only once. Clones ranked in the top ten supply about 0.7% of the sample. The specimen sequenced was peripheral blood. Source of these receptors: a human donor in a cohort sampled during active COVID-19.

This chain connects TRBV11-2 to TRBJ1-1; 12 bases are a match to TRBD1. This CDR3 has 16 residues. Germline trimming cut 10 bases from V and 3 bases from J; bases unmatched to any gene: 12. Germline assignment: CDR1 SGHAT and CDR2 FQNNGV. CDR3 sequence (DNA): TGTGCCACACGTCCCGGGACAGGGGGCGCGGACACTGAAGCTTTCTTT. This encodes CATRPGTGGADTEAFF. The entire variable domain, with the rest obtained from reference TRBV11-2 and TRBJ1-1, is as follows: EAGVAQSPRYKIIEKRQSVAFWCNPISGHATLYWYQQILGQGPKLLIQFQNNGVVDDSQLPKDRFSAERLKGVDSTLKIQPAKLEDSAVYLCATRPGTGGADTEAFFGQGTRLTVV.

The chain employs TRBV6-2 or TRBV6-3 and TRBJ1-5; 7 positions match TRBD1. This CDR3 region has 14 residues. In germline, CDR1 is MNHEY, CDR2 SVGEGT. The ends lost 2 bases at V and 7 bases at J; junction bases unmatched: 5. The CDR3 DNA reads as TGTGCCAGCAGTTACCGACAGGGAGGCCAGCCCCAGCATTTT. It specifies CASSYRQGGQPQHF.

The chain carries TRBV28 and TRBJ1-1; a weak D match, TRBD1 (5 bases). Germline V lookup: CDR1 MDHEN, CDR2 SYDVKM. CDR3 length: 14 amino acids. With 6 bases removed from V and 0 bases from J, the gap between germline ends came to 11 bases. The CDR3 loop is CASRSGGMNTEAFF. As DNA, the CDR3 is TGTGCCAGCAGATCGGGGGGAATGAACACTGAAGCTTTCTTT.

Details on this clone: Relative to the germline gene, one junction end is altered; a read error may explain this. The rearrangement joins TRBV7-7 to TRBJ2-3, with unresolved D. Per the germline V gene, CDR1 is SSHAT and CDR2 is FNYEAQ (reference sequence). CDR3 length: 15 residues. In DNA form, the CDR3 reads TGTGCTAGCAGCTCCCACTCGCCTATGTGCCATACGCAGTATTTT. Protein product: CASSSHSPMCHTQYF.

V usage is TRBV15 and J usage is TRBJ1-5; D remains unclear. Germline V gives CDR1 LNHNV, CDR2 YYDKDF (reference sequence). Deletions cut 1 base from V and 4 bases from J, with 11 bases between. CDR3 length: 15 residues. CDR3 amino acids: CATSRVQEGNQPQHF. For the CDR3, the DNA is TGTGCCACCAGCAGAGTGCAGGAGGGAAATCAGCCCCAGCATTTT.

The sample holds a few counts of this clone. The V gene is TRBV6-2 or TRBV6-3, the J gene TRBJ2-3, with TRBD2 matching 7 bases. There are 13 residues in the CDR3. V lost 5 bases and J lost 2; bases outside the gene matches: 1. Germline V gene sequence: CDR1 MNHEY, CDR2 SVGEGT. DNA for the CDR3: TGTGCCAGCAGTAAGCGGGACACAGATACGCAGTATTTT. It encodes CASSKRDTDTQYF.

V gene TRBV21-1 combines with J gene TRBJ1-3; the D call in the table, TRBD1, was not verified against the DNA. TRBV21-1 is annotated as a pseudogene. The CDR3 loop spans 16 amino acids. CDR3 protein: CASRRPQGCPGNTIYF. CDR3 in DNA: TGTGCCAGCAGAAGACCTCAGGGATGCCCTGGAAACACCATATATTTT.

This chain joins TRBV4-3 and TRBJ1-2; TRBD1 agrees at 8 bases. The CDR3 runs to 16 residues. Looked up from germline, CDR1 is LGHNA and CDR2 is YSLEER. Trimming cost V 3 bases and J 8 bases; bases outside gene matches: 14. The CDR3 sequence is CASSQGTTGAMRGYTF. In DNA form, the CDR3 reads TGCGCCAGCAGCCAGGGAACGACAGGGGCTATGAGGGGCTACACCTTC.

The V gene is TRBV10-3, the J gene TRBJ1-2; 9 positions agree with TRBD1. From germline, CDR1 is ENHRY and CDR2 SYGVKD. The CDR3 covers 16 residues. The V and J ends lost 2 bases and 1 base, in that order; junction bases with no gene match: 5. CDR3 in amino acids: CAISERGTGYNYGYTF. In nucleotides, the CDR3 is TGTGCCATCAGTGAGAGAGGGACAGGGTATAACTATGGCTACACCTTC.

The chain is built from TRBV30 and TRBJ1-2; weak D call: TRBD1 (6 bases). Trimming took 0 bases from V and 5 from J, leaving 7 bases between them. Germline values: CDR1 GTSNPN, CDR2 SVGIG (reference sequence). The CDR3 runs to 12 residues. CDR3 in amino acids: CAWSVTGYGYTF. For the CDR3, the DNA is TGTGCCTGGAGTGTCACAGGGTATGGCTACACCTTC.

DNA of the CDR3: TGTGCCAGCAGTTACTCCGGGGGAGCCACTGAAGCTTTCTTT. Protein: CASSYSGGATEAFF. This rearrangement joins TRBV6-2 or TRBV6-3 to TRBJ1-1, with D perhaps matching TRBD1 (5 bases). The CDR3 sequence is 14 residues long. The V end lost 0 bases, the J end lost 4 bases, and 9 bases lay between the germline ends. Germline V CDR1 and CDR2: MNHEY, SVGEGT.

This clone was seen ten or more times. The rearrangement links TRBV6-5 to TRBJ1-4; 9 positions agree with TRBD1. CDR1 is MNHEY, CDR2 SVGAGI, per germline. Germline trimming cut 6 bases from V and 8 bases from J; bases unmatched to any gene: 4. The CDR3 runs to 13 residues. The CDR3 sequence: CASRGTGREKLFF. CDR3 in DNA: TGTGCCAGCAGGGGGACAGGGAGGGAAAAACTGTTTTTT.

The chain carries TRBV5-1 and TRBJ1-1; TRBD1 matches 7 bases. The V segment lost 3 bases and the J segment 0 bases; nucleotides outside the gene matches: 11. From germline, CDR1 is SGHRS and CDR2 YFSETQ. The CDR3 has 17 amino acids. The CDR3 sequence: CASSYTGAPNMNTEAFF. The DNA of the CDR3 is TGCGCCAGCAGCTACACAGGGGCTCCAAACATGAACACTGAAGCTTTCTTT.

This chain uses TRBV12-3 or TRBV12-4 with TRBJ1-5; D is possibly TRBD1 (6 bases). V lost 5 bases and J lost 7, with 12 bases in between. The CDR3 has 13 amino acids. The CDR3 loop reads CASSPGRGQPQHF. CDR3 bases: TGTGCCAGCAGTCCCGGCAGGGGACAGCCCCAGCATTTT.

The rearrangement links TRBV24-1 to TRBJ1-4, with TRBD1 as a possible D gene (5 bases). Trimming removed 9 bases from V and 8 bases from J, with 27 bases in between. This CDR3 contains 17 residues. The V gene's germline CDR1 is KGHDR and CDR2 SFDVKD. CDR3: CATPVQEPRMNKEKLFF. In DNA, the CDR3 is TGTGCCACCCCCGTACAGGAGCCCAGAATGAATAAAGAAAAACTGTTTTTT.

This chain uses TRBV4-2 with TRBJ2-7; 7 positions match TRBD2. V was clipped by 1 base and J by 3 bases; unmatched bases: 15. CDR1 is LGHNA and CDR2 is YNFKEQ in the germline V gene. The CDR3 extends over 18 amino acids. This CDR3 reads CASSQGVVQREPHYEQYF. In DNA form, the CDR3 reads TGTGCCAGCAGCCAAGGGGTAGTTCAGCGGGAACCCCACTACGAGCAGTACTTC.

This chain connects TRBV12-3 or TRBV12-4 to TRBJ1-2; possibly TRBD1 for D (5 bases). The CDR3 loop spans 12 amino acids. V gave up 3 bases and J gave up 6 bases, with 8 bases separating them. The CDR3 DNA reads as TGTGCCAGCAGTTTCGGGGGAGATGGCTACACCTTC. It translates to CASSFGGDGYTF.

The chain has TRBV7-2 and TRBJ2-7; 7 positions match TRBD2. Germline V lookup: CDR1 SGHTA, CDR2 FQGNSA. V shed 5 bases and J 7 bases; nucleotides not matched to a gene: 17. CDR3 length equals 16 residues. The CDR3 region is CASSLERASGRREQYF. Written as DNA, the CDR3 is TGTGCCAGCAGCCTAGAGAGGGCTAGCGGCCGTCGGGAGCAGTACTTC.

The chain is built from TRBV1 and TRBJ2-7; the table's D call, TRBD1, has no DNA check behind it. TRBV1 is described as a pseudogene. This CDR3 is 16 amino acids long. The CDR3 DNA reads TGCACCAGCAGCCAAGTTATGAGAAAGGACAGCTACGAGCAGTACTTC. It codes for CTSSQVMRKDSYEQYF.

This chain connects TRBV29-1 to TRBJ1-2, with D perhaps matching TRBD1 (6 bases). The CDR3 loop spans 14 amino acids. Trimming shortened V by 2 bases and J by 8 bases, and 18 bases separated the two germline ends. Germline-derived CDR1 and CDR2 are SQVTM and ANQGSEA. CDR3 sequence reads: CSVESRQGRFGYTF. The DNA for the CDR3 is TGCAGCGTTGAAAGTCGTCAGGGGCGATTCGGCTACACCTTC.

The count of this clone is one. The chain has TRBV7-6 and TRBJ1-1, with D unclear. Germline V gives CDR1 SGHVS, CDR2 FNYEAQ. There are 15 residues in the CDR3. Trimming cost V 1 base and J 0 bases, with 9 bases left between them. CDR3 sequence reads: CASSLVPQLNTEAFF. CDR3 sequence (DNA): TGTGCCAGCAGCTTAGTTCCACAGTTGAACACTGAAGCTTTCTTT.